These T cell receptor beta chains were read from a single sample in a study of blood T cell repertoires in COVID-19. The repertoire was sequenced with immunoSEQ multiplex PCR; TCRdb's copy has only in-frame clones and lacks some. The profile shows hundreds of thousands of clones, more than 80% of them singletons. The specimen was peripheral blood. The receptors were sampled from an elderly woman with acute or convalescent COVID-19. Both conserved end residues are part of each CDR3. D genes are given only for firm matches. The size entry is marked missing in some rows and otherwise reads once, few, many or a size class.

len	abundance	d_gene	v_gene	j_gene	CDR3nt	CDR3aa
17	.	TRBD2	TRBV9	TRBJ2-3	TGTGCCAGCAGCGTAGATCCTAGCGGGGGGGCCGTAGATACGCAGTATTTT	CASSVDPSGGAVDTQYF
14	few	.	TRBV7-3	TRBJ2-2	TGTGCCAGCAGCTTAAGTCTGAACACCGGGGAGCTGTTTTTT	CASSLSLNTGELFF
12	.	.	TRBV14	TRBJ1-1	TGTGCCAGCAGCCCGGGGTATTTTGAAGCTTTCTTT	CASSPGYFEAFF
14	.	.	TRBV19	TRBJ1-4	TGTGCCAGTACCGACGGGGGAGGAGACGAAAAACTGTTTTTT	CASTDGGGDEKLFF
15	.	TRBD1	TRBV14	TRBJ1-6	TGTGCCAGCAGCCATACAGGGGGCGGAAATTCACCCCTCCACTTT	CASSHTGGGNSPLHF
15	few	TRBD2	TRBV4-2	TRBJ2-5	TGTGCCAGCAGCCAAGCTCGGGGGGACCAAGAGACCCAGTACTTC	CASSQARGDQETQYF
15	.	TRBD1	TRBV2	TRBJ2-7	TGTGCCAGCAGTTTGGACAGGGGGATCTCCTACGAGCAGTACTTC	CASSLDRGISYEQYF
16	.	TRBD2	TRBV6-2/TRBV6-3	TRBJ2-1	TGTGCCAGCAGTCTCTTCGGGAGCGGGGGGTACAATGAGCAGTTCTTC	CASSLFGSGGYNEQFF
16	.	TRBD1	TRBV3-1/TRBV3-2	TRBJ2-2	TGTGCCAGCAGCCAAGAGGGACAGGGGGCGCCCGGGGAGCTGTTTTTT	CASSQEGQGAPGELFF
14	.	TRBD1	TRBV7-2	TRBJ1-6	TGTGCCAGCAGCCTACCGACAGGGAATTCACCCCTCCACTTT	CASSLPTGNSPLHF
16	.	.	TRBV4-3	TRBJ2-1	TGCGCCAGCAGCCAAGAGTGGGGGGGCAGGTACAATGAGCAGTTCTTC	CASSQEWGGRYNEQFF
16	.	TRBD1	TRBV28	TRBJ2-5	TGTGCCAGCAGTGCATCCTACAGGGGTTCGGAAGAGACCCAGTACTTC	CASSASYRGSEETQYF
12	.	TRBD1	TRBV6-5	TRBJ1-2	TGTGCCAGCAGTAGACAGGGGGAAGGCTACACCTTC	CASSRQGEGYTF
15	.	TRBD1	TRBV19	TRBJ2-7	TGTGCCAGTAGTATAATGACAGGGGGCTCCTACGAGCAGTACTTC	CASSIMTGGSYEQYF
12	.	.	TRBV19	TRBJ1-3	TGTGCCAGTACGTCGGTTGGAAACACCATATATTTT	CASTSVGNTIYF
15	.	TRBD1	TRBV19	TRBJ2-7	TGTGCCAGTAGTATTCGCGGACAGGGCGTATCCGAGCAGTACTTC	CASSIRGQGVSEQYF
15	.	.	TRBV11-3	TRBJ1-3	TGTGCCAGCAGCCCGACCCCTGTAGGGGCAAACACCATATATTTT	CASSPTPVGANTIYF
15	once	.	TRBV4-3	TRBJ2-3	TGCGCCAGCAGCCAAGAGTACCGGTTCACAGATACGCAGTATTTT	CASSQEYRFTDTQYF
13	.	TRBD1	TRBV12-3/TRBV12-4	TRBJ2-3	TGTGCCAGCAGGCAGGGGGCTACAGATACGCAGTATTTT	CASRQGATDTQYF
14	.	.	TRBV5-6	TRBJ1-1	TGTGCCAGCAGCTTGGGGGCACGGAACACTGAAGCTTTCTTT	CASSLGARNTEAFF
11	few	.	TRBV27	TRBJ2-3	TGTGCCAGCAGTTTTGGGCGCACGCAGTATTTT	CASSFGRTQYF
19	.	TRBD2	TRBV11-3	TRBJ2-1	TGTGCCAGCAGTCGCCGGGGAGGGACTAGCGGGGGGGCCTTGAATGAGCAGTTCTTC	CASSRRGGTSGGALNEQFF
18	.	TRBD1	TRBV4-3	TRBJ1-3	TGCGCCAGCAGCCAAGATCTCGGGTCAGGGGGGACTGGAAACACCATATATTTT	CASSQDLGSGGTGNTIYF
16	.	TRBD2	TRBV7-2	TRBJ2-4	TGTGCCAGCAGCTCAGTGTGGCGGGGGGGACAAAACATTCAGTACTTC	CASSSVWRGGQNIQYF
13	.	.	TRBV12-3/TRBV12-4	TRBJ1-2	TGTGCCAGCAGCCAGGTCGGAAACTATGGCTACACCTTC	CASSQVGNYGYTF
15	.	.	TRBV19	TRBJ1-1	TGTGCCAGTAGTCCGGGGAGGCGGGGGAACACTGAAGCTTTCTTT	CASSPGRRGNTEAFF
15	.	TRBD1	TRBV5-4	TRBJ2-7	TGTGCCAGCAGCCCCGGCCGGGACAGGACCTACGAGCAGTACTTC	CASSPGRDRTYEQYF
17	once	.	TRBV7-8	TRBJ1-5	TGTGCCAGCAGCTTAGCGCTAGAACGGGATAGCAATCAGCCCCAGCATTTT	CASSLALERDSNQPQHF
14	.	.	TRBV7-8	TRBJ2-3	TGTGCCAGCAGCTTAGTCCGTAGCACAGATACGCAGTATTTT	CASSLVRSTDTQYF
11	.	.	TRBV18	TRBJ2-1	TGTGCCAGCTCACCTCGGCAGGGGCAGTTCTTC	CASSPRQGQFF
15	.	.	TRBV24-1	TRBJ1-4	TGTGCCACCAGTGATACAGGATCAACTAATGAAAAACTGTTTTTT	CATSDTGSTNEKLFF
14	once	TRBD2	TRBV3-1/TRBV3-2	TRBJ2-3	TGTGCCAGCAGTGAAGCGGGGGGGGAGGATACGCAGTATTTT	CASSEAGGEDTQYF
16	.	TRBD2	TRBV19	TRBJ2-1	TGTGCCAGTAGACCTTCTAGCGGGGGGTCCTACAATGAGCAGTTCTTC	CASRPSSGGSYNEQFF
13	.	.	TRBV7-2	TRBJ2-3	TGTGCCAGCAGCGATACTTGGGTGGGCTCGCAGTATTTT	CASSDTWVGSQYF
14	once	.	TRBV15	TRBJ1-5	TGTGCCACCAGCAGAACCCCGGGGGTTCAGCCCCAGCATTTT	CATSRTPGVQPQHF
16	once	.	TRBV3-1/TRBV3-2	TRBJ1-6	TGTGCCAGCAGCCAAGGAGCGGGGAGCTATAATTCACCCCTCCACTTT	CASSQGAGSYNSPLHF
16	.	TRBD1	TRBV18	TRBJ1-2	TGTGCCAGCTCACCACAGGGGCAGGGGGTAAACTATGGCTACACCTTC	CASSPQGQGVNYGYTF
15	.	TRBD1	TRBV7-6	TRBJ1-5	TGTGCCAGCAGCTTAGCCAGACAGGGCTATCAGCCCCAGCATTTT	CASSLARQGYQPQHF
14	once	.	TRBV7-2	TRBJ1-2	TGTGCCAGCAGCTTTAATCCAGGGTCTTATGGCTACACCTTC	CASSFNPGSYGYTF
16	.	TRBD1	TRBV9	TRBJ2-2	TGTGCCAGCAGCCCCTCTACAGGGGTAACAACCGGGGAGCTGTTTTTT	CASSPSTGVTTGELFF
14	.	TRBD1	TRBV7-9	TRBJ1-2	TGTGCCAGCAGCAGACAACAGGGGGGCTACGGCTACACCTTC	CASSRQQGGYGYTF
14	few	.	TRBV30	TRBJ1-1	TGTGCCGGTTCGGGGGGGGTCTGGGGGACTGAAGCTTTCTTT	CAGSGGVWGTEAFF
15	once	.	TRBV7-3	TRBJ2-1	TGTGCCAGCAGCCCCTCGACAGGTTTAGCCGATGAGCAGTTCTTC	CASSPSTGLADEQFF
12	.	.	TRBV18	TRBJ2-7	TGTGCCAGCTCCCCCGGAGGGAGCGAGCAGTACTTC	CASSPGGSEQYF
15	.	TRBD1	TRBV5-1	TRBJ1-5	TGCGCCAGCAGCCCAACAGGGGGGAACCCTCAGCCCCAGCATTTT	CASSPTGGNPQPQHF
16	.	.	TRBV27	TRBJ2-3	TGTGCCAGCAGTTCACCGAGCCTTTTGGGCACAGATACGCAGTATTTT	CASSSPSLLGTDTQYF
13	.	TRBD1	TRBV19	TRBJ2-7	TGTGCCAGTAGAGGTCAGGGGGCCAGCGAGCAGTACTTC	CASRGQGASEQYF
13	.	TRBD1	TRBV10-3	TRBJ1-4	TGTGCCATAGGACAGGGCACTAATGAAAAACTGTTTTTT	CAIGQGTNEKLFF
13	few	TRBD1	TRBV24-1	TRBJ1-1	TGTGCCACCAGTAAAGGACAGGGTCCTGAAGCTTTCTTT	CATSKGQGPEAFF
14	once	.	TRBV19	TRBJ1-5	TGTGCCAGTAGTTCGGGACAAAACAATCAGCCCCAGCATTTT	CASSSGQNNQPQHF
15	.	.	TRBV9	TRBJ1-4	TGTGCCAGCAGCGCCTTCGGGGAAGCAGATGAAAAACTGTTTTTT	CASSAFGEADEKLFF
16	.	TRBD2	TRBV7-2	TRBJ2-3	TGTGCCAGCAGCTTGGGGACTATACCTCGCACAGATACGCAGTATTTT	CASSLGTIPRTDTQYF
13	.	.	TRBV28	TRBJ1-1	TGTGCCAGCAGCCCCCCGCGGGGCACTGAAGCTTTCTTT	CASSPPRGTEAFF
14	.	TRBD1	TRBV19	TRBJ1-1	TGTGCCAGTAGTATTACGACAGGGGGCACTGAAGCTTTCTTT	CASSITTGGTEAFF
19	.	.	TRBV11-2	TRBJ1-6	TGTGCCAGCAGCTTAAAGTCGGGCAGCAAGCGGATAGATAATTCACCCCTCCACTTT	CASSLKSGSKRIDNSPLHF
15	.	TRBD1	TRBV2	TRBJ2-2	TGTGCCAGCAGTGGACAGGGCTTGGGCACCGGGGAGCTGTTTTTT	CASSGQGLGTGELFF
14	.	.	TRBV28	TRBJ2-7	TGTGCCAGCAGTACTAGACAGGTTTCCTACGAGCAGTACTTC	CASSTRQVSYEQYF